This is a list of T cell receptor beta chains from one sample in a study of cytomegalovirus exposure and HLA in healthy donors. Generated by immunoSEQ multiplex PCR, the TCRdb table keeps only in-frame clones and is missing some. The data contain around 150,000 clones, roughly 90% of them singletons. The sequenced sample was PBMCs. These receptors were taken from a man younger than 35 in good health and CMV-seronegative. CDR3s include the opening cysteine and the closing phenylalanine or tryptophan. The order of the fields is CDR3 DNA, CDR3 protein, D gene, CDR3 length, clone size, V gene, J gene. D genes are given only for firm matches. A row's size may be missing; if present it is once, few, many or a size class.

CDR3 DNA: TGTGCCAGCAGCGTCCGGGACGGCCCAGCGGGGGGATCCTACGAGCAGTACTTC
CDR3 protein: CASSVRDGPAGGSYEQYF
D gene: TRBD2
CDR3 length: 18
clone size: .
V gene: TRBV9
J gene: TRBJ2-7

CDR3 DNA: TGCAGCGTGGCCGCAGGTATGGGACAGGGGGCGCGCACTGAAGCTTTCTTT
CDR3 protein: CSVAAGMGQGARTEAFF
D gene: TRBD1
CDR3 length: 17
clone size: .
V gene: TRBV29-1
J gene: TRBJ1-1

CDR3 DNA: TGTGCCAGCGCTTCCGGGTATGGCTACACCTTC
CDR3 protein: CASASGYGYTF
D gene: .
CDR3 length: 11
clone size: few
V gene: TRBV25-1
J gene: TRBJ1-2

CDR3 DNA: TGTGCCAGCTCACCACCGTTCCCAGGGGATATGTTCTTC
CDR3 protein: CASSPPFPGDMFF
D gene: .
CDR3 length: 13
clone size: .
V gene: TRBV18
J gene: TRBJ2-1

CDR3 DNA: TGTGCCAGCAGCCCGGGACAGGGCGGGGAGACCCAGTACTTC
CDR3 protein: CASSPGQGGETQYF
D gene: TRBD1
CDR3 length: 14
clone size: .
V gene: TRBV7-7
J gene: TRBJ2-5

CDR3 DNA: TGTGCCAGCAGTTACCCGGACAGGGTAAGGTATGGCTACACCTTC
CDR3 protein: CASSYPDRVRYGYTF
D gene: TRBD1
CDR3 length: 15
clone size: .
V gene: TRBV6-6
J gene: TRBJ1-2

CDR3 DNA: TGTGCCAGCAGCTTAGCTGTCGGACTAGCTGATGAGCAGTTCTTC
CDR3 protein: CASSLAVGLADEQFF
D gene: TRBD2
CDR3 length: 15
clone size: few
V gene: TRBV7-6
J gene: TRBJ2-1

CDR3 DNA: TGTGCCACCAGCAGAGATTCTCCTCGGACTAGCGGGAGCGGGGGTGAGCAGTTCTTC
CDR3 protein: CATSRDSPRTSGSGGEQFF
D gene: TRBD2
CDR3 length: 19
clone size: .
V gene: TRBV15
J gene: TRBJ2-1

CDR3 DNA: TGTGCCAGCAGCTTGGGGGACAGCAACGAGCAGTACTTC
CDR3 protein: CASSLGDSNEQYF
D gene: TRBD1
CDR3 length: 13
clone size: .
V gene: TRBV5-4
J gene: TRBJ2-7

CDR3 DNA: TGTGCCAGCAAACTCGGGACAGGGAACACTGAAGCTTTCTTT
CDR3 protein: CASKLGTGNTEAFF
D gene: TRBD1
CDR3 length: 14
clone size: .
V gene: TRBV18
J gene: TRBJ1-1

CDR3 DNA: TGTGCCAGCAGCGTAAGGCAGGTCGCAGATACGCAGTATTTT
CDR3 protein: CASSVRQVADTQYF
D gene: .
CDR3 length: 14
clone size: once
V gene: TRBV9
J gene: TRBJ2-3

CDR3 DNA: TGTGCCATCAGTGAGTCAATCCTCGGGGACACTGAAGCTTTCTTT
CDR3 protein: CAISESILGDTEAFF
D gene: .
CDR3 length: 15
clone size: .
V gene: TRBV10-3
J gene: TRBJ1-1

CDR3 DNA: TGCGCCAGCAGCCCTATCTACACAGGGACAGATACGCAGTATTTT
CDR3 protein: CASSPIYTGTDTQYF
D gene: .
CDR3 length: 15
clone size: .
V gene: TRBV4-1
J gene: TRBJ2-3

CDR3 DNA: TGTGCCAGCAGCATCCGACTAGATGGGGTGACAGATACGCAGTATTTT
CDR3 protein: CASSIRLDGVTDTQYF
D gene: .
CDR3 length: 16
clone size: .
V gene: TRBV7-3
J gene: TRBJ2-3

CDR3 DNA: TGTGCCATCAGCGATCCGGGACTAGCGGGAGACACGCAGTATTTT
CDR3 protein: CAISDPGLAGDTQYF
D gene: TRBD2
CDR3 length: 15
clone size: once
V gene: TRBV10-3
J gene: TRBJ2-3

CDR3 DNA: TGTGCCAGCAGTTTCGGGACTAGCGGGAGAAATGAGCAGTTCTTC
CDR3 protein: CASSFGTSGRNEQFF
D gene: TRBD2
CDR3 length: 15
clone size: .
V gene: TRBV13
J gene: TRBJ2-1

CDR3 DNA: TGTGCCAGCAGTGACTGGACTAGCGGACTTCTGTTCTTC
CDR3 protein: CASSDWTSGLLFF
D gene: TRBD2
CDR3 length: 13
clone size: .
V gene: TRBV6-4
J gene: TRBJ2-1

CDR3 DNA: TGTGCCTGGAGTGGAACGGGGGGCTACACCTTC
CDR3 protein: CAWSGTGGYTF
D gene: .
CDR3 length: 11
clone size: .
V gene: TRBV30
J gene: TRBJ1-2

CDR3 DNA: TGTGCCAGCAGTGGGACAGGGGGAAACACCATATATTTT
CDR3 protein: CASSGTGGNTIYF
D gene: TRBD1
CDR3 length: 13
clone size: .
V gene: TRBV2
J gene: TRBJ1-3

CDR3 DNA: TGTGCCAGCAGCTCGGGACTAGCGGGGCGAATATCCTACAATGAGCAGTTCTTC
CDR3 protein: CASSSGLAGRISYNEQFF
D gene: TRBD2
CDR3 length: 18
clone size: .
V gene: TRBV5-6
J gene: TRBJ2-1

CDR3 DNA: TGCGCCAGCAGCCTCGGGGATAGCGGGGATGCGGAGACCCAGTACTTC
CDR3 protein: CASSLGDSGDAETQYF
D gene: TRBD2
CDR3 length: 16
clone size: few
V gene: TRBV5-1
J gene: TRBJ2-5

CDR3 DNA: TGTGCCAGCAGCCCCCAAAGAGTCGAAGAGACCCAGTACTTC
CDR3 protein: CASSPQRVEETQYF
D gene: .
CDR3 length: 14
clone size: .
V gene: TRBV9
J gene: TRBJ2-5

CDR3 DNA: TGTGCCAGCAGTGAAGTCCCACCTTCACTAGCAACTAATGAAAAACTGTTTTTT
CDR3 protein: CASSEVPPSLATNEKLFF
D gene: .
CDR3 length: 18
clone size: .
V gene: TRBV2
J gene: TRBJ1-4

CDR3 DNA: TGTGCCAGCAGCCAAGGCCAACACAGCACTGAAGCTTTCTTT
CDR3 protein: CASSQGQHSTEAFF
D gene: .
CDR3 length: 14
clone size: .
V gene: TRBV9
J gene: TRBJ1-1

CDR3 DNA: TGTGCCAGTAGCCCGACAGGGAGCACTGAAGCTTTCTTT
CDR3 protein: CASSPTGSTEAFF
D gene: TRBD1
CDR3 length: 13
clone size: .
V gene: TRBV19
J gene: TRBJ1-1

CDR3 DNA: TGTGCCAGCAGCTTGGGCACACAGGGGAAAGGGCAGCCCCAGCATTTT
CDR3 protein: CASSLGTQGKGQPQHF
D gene: TRBD1
CDR3 length: 16
clone size: .
V gene: TRBV7-9
J gene: TRBJ1-5

CDR3 DNA: TGTGCCAGCAACCCTGGGCCTGCGGGGGGGCATGAGACCCAGTACTTC
CDR3 protein: CASNPGPAGGHETQYF
D gene: TRBD2
CDR3 length: 16
clone size: .
V gene: TRBV2
J gene: TRBJ2-5